The 5 T cell receptor beta chains below were found in one sample sequenced in a study of early T cells in non-severe SARS-CoV-2 infection. TCRdb fed the 5' RACE reads into MiXCR, producing one record per CDR3 protein. The sample has 50,000 to 80,000 distinct CDR3 sequences, over 4.5% seen once. The sample comprised whole blood. These receptors all stem from an adult who was a healthcare worker with PCR-confirmed SARS-CoV-2 infection or an uninfected control (not recorded which).

This clonotype was seen ten or more times. The chain couples TRBV19 to TRBJ2-2; D gene unclear. The CDR3 contains 14 residues. V lost 6 bases and J 5 bases, leaving 13 bases between the germline ends. Germline lookup yields CDR1 LNHDA and CDR2 SQIVND (reference sequence). CDR3 protein: CASSEDARTGELFF. The CDR3 coding sequence is TGTGCCAGTAGCGAAGACGCGCGGACCGGGGAGCTGTTTTTT.

A word on this clonotype: A much larger clone differs from this one at a single base, so this may be a read error. The rearrangement uses TRBV6-5 and TRBJ1-6; 9 nucleotides match TRBD1. The V gene's germline CDR1 is MNHEY and CDR2 SVGAGI. The CDR3 has 13 amino acids. The CDR3: CANSRDRVSPLHF. CDR3 coding DNA: TGTGCCAACAGTCGGGACAGGGTCTCACCCCTCCACTTT.

This clonotype was counted a few times. The DNA for the CDR3 is TGTGCCAGCAGGTCAGGGTCGACCCACGGGGAGCTGTTTTTT. This gives the protein CASRSGSTHGELFF. This chain uses TRBV7-3 with TRBJ2-2; D is perhaps TRBD1 (5 bases). The CDR3 contains 14 residues. V was pared by 6 bases and J by 7 bases, with 15 bases between. The germline V gene encodes CDR1 SGHTA and CDR2 FQGTGA.

This clonotype was counted between two and nine times. The V call is TRBV20-1, the J call TRBJ1-5; 7 bases agree with TRBD1. V shed 3 bases, J shed 5 bases, and the junction held 7 bases outside the gene matches. Germline CDR1 is DFQATT and CDR2 is SNEGSKA (reference sequence). The CDR3 consists of 14 residues. This CDR3 is CSASKSGGDQPQHF. As DNA, the CDR3 is TGCAGTGCTAGTAAATCAGGGGGAGATCAGCCCCAGCATTTT.

This clonotype was observed at least ten times. The chain recombines TRBV7-8 with TRBJ2-1; 14 bases are shared with TRBD2. CDR1 and CDR2 (germline): SGHVS, FQNEAQ. This CDR3 has 17 amino acids. Trimming removed 8 bases from V and 5 bases from J; junction bases left unmatched: 11. For the CDR3, the DNA is TGTGCCAGCGGTGGACTAGCGGGAGGTTTAACGGACAATGAGCAGTTCTTC. Its protein product is CASGGLAGGLTDNEQFF. The variable domain in full, completed from reference TRBV7-8 and TRBJ2-1, reads GAGVSQSPRYKVAKRGQDVALRCDPISGHVSLFWYQQALGQGPEFLTYFQNEAQLDKSGLPSDRFFAERPEGSVSTLKIQRTQQEDSAVYLCASGGLAGGLTDNEQFFGPGTRLTVL.